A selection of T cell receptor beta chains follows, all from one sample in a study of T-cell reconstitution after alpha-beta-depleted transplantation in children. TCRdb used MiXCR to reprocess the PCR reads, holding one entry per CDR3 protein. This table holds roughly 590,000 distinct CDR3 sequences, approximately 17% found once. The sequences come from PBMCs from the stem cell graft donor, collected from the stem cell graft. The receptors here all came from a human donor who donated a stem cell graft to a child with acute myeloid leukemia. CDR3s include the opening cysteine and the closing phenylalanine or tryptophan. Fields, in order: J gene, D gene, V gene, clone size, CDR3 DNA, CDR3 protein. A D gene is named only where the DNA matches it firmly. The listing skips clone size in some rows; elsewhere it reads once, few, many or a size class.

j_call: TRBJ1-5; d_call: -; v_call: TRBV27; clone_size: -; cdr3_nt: TGTGCCAGCAGTAAGGTTTTAAATCAGCCCCAGCATTTT; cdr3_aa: CASSKVLNQPQHF
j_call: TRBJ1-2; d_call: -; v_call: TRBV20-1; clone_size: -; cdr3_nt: TGCAGTGCTAGACCCCTAACCGGGGCAGGGGACTATGGCTACACCTTC; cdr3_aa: CSARPLTGAGDYGYTF
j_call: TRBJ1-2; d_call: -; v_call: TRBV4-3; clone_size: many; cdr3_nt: TGCGCCAGCAGCCAATTAGGGATCGGAGGCTATGGCTACACCTTC; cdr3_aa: CASSQLGIGGYGYTF
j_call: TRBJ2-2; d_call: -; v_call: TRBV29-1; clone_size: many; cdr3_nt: TGCAGCGTTGATGCCACCGGGGAGCTGTTTTTT; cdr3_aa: CSVDATGELFF
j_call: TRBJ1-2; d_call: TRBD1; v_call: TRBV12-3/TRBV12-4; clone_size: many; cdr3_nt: TGTGCCAGCAGCCTGACAGGGGCCCTGGCCTATGGCTACACCTTC; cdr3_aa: CASSLTGALAYGYTF
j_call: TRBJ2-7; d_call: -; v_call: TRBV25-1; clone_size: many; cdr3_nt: TGTGCCACCACCCCCTTGCGTTCGGGCTACGAGCAGTACTTC; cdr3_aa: CATTPLRSGYEQYF
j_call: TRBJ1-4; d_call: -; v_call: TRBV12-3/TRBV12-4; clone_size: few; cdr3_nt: TGTGCCAGCAGTTTATCAGGGTTGACTAATGAAAAACTGTTTTTT; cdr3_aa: CASSLSGLTNEKLFF
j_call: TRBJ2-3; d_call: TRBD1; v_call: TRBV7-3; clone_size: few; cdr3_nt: TGTGCCAGCAGCTTATTCGACAGGGTCACAGATACGCAGTATTTT; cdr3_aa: CASSLFDRVTDTQYF
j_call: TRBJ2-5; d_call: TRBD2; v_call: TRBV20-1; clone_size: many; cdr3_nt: TGCAGTGCCCATCTGTTTGCGGGGGGCCTGGAGACCCAGTACTTC; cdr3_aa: CSAHLFAGGLETQYF
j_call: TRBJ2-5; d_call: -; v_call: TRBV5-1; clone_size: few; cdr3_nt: TGCGCCAGCAGCTGGGCGGGGAGCCAAGAGACCCAGTACTTC; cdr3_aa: CASSWAGSQETQYF
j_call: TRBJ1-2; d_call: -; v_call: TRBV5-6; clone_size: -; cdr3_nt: TGTGCCAGCAGCCGACAATCTGGCTACACCTTC; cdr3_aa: CASSRQSGYTF
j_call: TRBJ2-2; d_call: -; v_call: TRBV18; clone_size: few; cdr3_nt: TGTGCCAGCTCACGCCTAGGGGAGTCCGGGGAGCTGTTTTTT; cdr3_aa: CASSRLGESGELFF
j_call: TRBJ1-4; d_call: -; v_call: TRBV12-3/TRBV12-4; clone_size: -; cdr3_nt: TGTGCCAGCAGTTTCCGAGGCGTCACTAATGAAAAACTGTTTTTT; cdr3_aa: CASSFRGVTNEKLFF
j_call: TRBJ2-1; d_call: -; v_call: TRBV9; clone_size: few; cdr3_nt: TGTGCCAGCAGCGTAGCGGGTGGGACAGAGCAGTTCTTC; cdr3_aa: CASSVAGGTEQFF
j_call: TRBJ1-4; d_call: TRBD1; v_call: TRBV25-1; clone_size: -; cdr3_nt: TGTGCCAGCAGTGACCTCGACAGGGCAGGCGGTGAAAAACTGTTTTTT; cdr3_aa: CASSDLDRAGGEKLFF
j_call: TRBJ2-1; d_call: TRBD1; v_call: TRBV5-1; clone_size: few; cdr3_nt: TGCGCCAGCAGCTATACAGGGGGCGGGTACAATGAGCAGTTCTTC; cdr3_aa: CASSYTGGGYNEQFF
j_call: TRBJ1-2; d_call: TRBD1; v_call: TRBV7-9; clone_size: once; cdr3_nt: TGTGCCAGCAGCTTAGGAAACAGGGGGTTCAACCGCTACACCTTC; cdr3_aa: CASSLGNRGFNRYTF
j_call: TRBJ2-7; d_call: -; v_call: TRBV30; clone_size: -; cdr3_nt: TGTGCCTGCCTTTGGGACACGGAGACCTACGAGCAGTACTTC; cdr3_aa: CACLWDTETYEQYF
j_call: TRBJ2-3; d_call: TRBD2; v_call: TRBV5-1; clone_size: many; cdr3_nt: TGCGCCAGCAGGTTAGCGGGGGCAGGCGAAGATACGCAGTATTTT; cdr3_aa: CASRLAGAGEDTQYF
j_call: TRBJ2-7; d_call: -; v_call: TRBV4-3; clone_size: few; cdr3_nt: TGCGCCAGCAGCCCAGGGTCGGGGGTCCAATACGAGCAGTACTTC; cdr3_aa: CASSPGSGVQYEQYF
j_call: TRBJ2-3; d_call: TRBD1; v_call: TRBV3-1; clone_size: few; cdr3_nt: TGTGCCAGCAGCCCGATGACAGGGGGCGAGCAAGATACGCAGTATTTT; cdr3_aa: CASSPMTGGEQDTQYF
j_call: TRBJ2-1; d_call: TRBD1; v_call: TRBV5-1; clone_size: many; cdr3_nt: TGCGCCAGCAGCCAGCTCCCAGTGGGGACAGGGGGGAACAATGAGCAGTTCTTC; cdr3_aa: CASSQLPVGTGGNNEQFF
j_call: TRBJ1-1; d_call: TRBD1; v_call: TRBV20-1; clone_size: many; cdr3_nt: TGCAGTGACCCGACAGGGTTAAACACTGAAGCTTTCTTT; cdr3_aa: CSDPTGLNTEAFF